This entry features one TCR beta chain sequence. Sequenced by immunoSEQ multiplex PCR; TCRdb stores in-frame clones only, minus some. The sample records some 140,000 clones, roughly nine tenths being singletons. The sample originates from a study of T cell responses to AZD1222 COVID-19 vaccine. Trimming shortened V by 5 bases and J by 4 bases, and 12 bases separated the two germline ends. Germline V lookup: CDR1 MDHEN, CDR2 SYDVKM. CDR3 length: 14 residues. The sample was peripheral blood, taken on day 0 of MenACWY control vaccination. The chain employs TRBV28 and TRBJ2-1, with D perhaps assigned TRBD1 or TRBD2 (5 bases each). This receptor was identified in an adult in good health. The CDR3 here is CASSNRDGYNEQFF. CDR3 nucleotides: TGTGCCAGCAGTAACCGGGACGGATACAATGAGCAGTTCTTC.